This T cell receptor beta chain was recovered during a study of cytomegalovirus exposure and HLA in healthy donors (dated 2017 in TCRdb). Looking at the study overall: An earlier analysis of several hundred of the donors reported 250 to 300 Gb of sequence data and 100 million to 130 million unique TCR beta sequences from 150 million to 200 million T cells. The genetic ancestry cluster associated with self-reported Caucasian donors included approximately 85% of the 300 to 450 genotyped donors. Rather than using new phenotypic data, the later analysis identified candidate immune exposures from TCR beta sequences and from how often those sequences occurred across donors. Donor age, sex, ethnicity and CMV serostatus were compiled together with the repertoire data. An early release that covered about 640 HLA-typed donors contained about 300 gigabases of sequencing data and 65 million to 100 million unique TCR sequences. The study combined high-throughput TCR immunosequencing, statistical association of individual TCRs with disease status, and machine learning to predict cytomegalovirus infection status. On average, roughly 200,000 unique TCR beta nucleotide sequences were sequenced per donor among more than 350 genotyped donors of the cohort, with around 19% of those sequences being non-productive. A later analysis re-analyzed previously published TCR beta repertoires from 500 to 700 donors and added high-resolution HLA genotyping to study TCR occurrence patterns. Every discovery cohort repertoire had been produced on one sequencing platform. The study profiled the T cell repertoires of fewer than 850 subjects by immunosequencing and related them to cytomegalovirus serostatus. HLA typing included class I and class II loci at four-digit resolution. About five DR-DQ haplotypes were treated as single units for association and clustering because of strong linkage in the cohort. In an earlier analysis of 587 of the donors, high-throughput TCR beta sequencing was used to judge whether each TCR beta V gene segment behaved as functional or pseudogenic. The study aimed to test whether signatures of past pathogen exposure could be identified by cataloging public T cell receptors. A later genetic analysis used genome-wide SNP genotypes for about 65% of the roughly 700 donors, treating that subset as a discovery cohort. Along with the roughly 610-subject first cohort, a separate validation cohort of around 110 different subjects was used. The number of donors typed differed by locus, with roughly 620-630 for A, B, C, DRB1 and DQB1, 522 for DQA1, 600 to 610 for DPA1, and 472 for DPB1.

Library preparation employed the immunoSEQ multiplex PCR assay. For the multiplex PCR, a mixture combining 60 forward primers for TCR Vbeta segments and 13 reverse primers for TCR Jbeta segments was used. Amplification of the CDR3 region of rearranged TCR beta genes was performed with a multiplex PCR assay on genomic DNA. Amplified TCR beta libraries were sequenced as 87-base-pair reads on the Illumina HiSeq System. For the original study's pipeline: A later analysis counted about 76 million unique TCR beta chains across the 670 or so repertoires, and around 12 million of these chains were shared by at least two donors. A nearest-neighbor algorithm error-corrected the raw reads and collapsed the reads into unique sequences, merging closely related sequences to remove PCR and sequencing errors. V, D and J gene segments were assigned by aligning CDR3 sequences to IMGT reference sequences. For a sequence to be retained, a match of at least six nucleotides to both a V gene segment and a J gene segment was required. A rearrangement counted as productive if the CDR3 had no stop codons and remained in frame with V and J, and every other rearrangement counted as non-productive. Following IMGT convention, CDR3 was defined as the stretch from the second conserved V-encoded cysteine up to the conserved J-encoded phenylalanine. The earlier analysis of about 570 of the donors excluded any sequence lacking an unambiguous match to a single V gene segment. An earlier analysis of a few hundred of the donors classified V segments as functional when productive rearrangements were above 56.7% and as segregating when the standard deviation between donors was above 5%. A statistical classification framework was built to diagnose cytomegalovirus status from the catalog of TCR beta chain sequences. In a later analysis, TCR nucleotide sequences were compared against IMGT/GENE-DB human TR gene sequences so that V and J genes could be assigned. The TCRdist pipeline was used in a later analysis to assign CDR3 sequences and most-parsimonious VDJ recombination scenarios. In a later analysis, each TCR beta chain was defined by its CDR3 amino acid sequence together with its V-gene family, and reads lacking a unique V-gene family were excluded. To address suspected cross-contamination and a sequencing artifact, a later analysis removed roughly 580 highly shared, low-generation-probability nucleotide sequences. For each public chain, a later analysis derived a clonal expansion index from normalized ranks of inferred template counts within each repertoire. In a later analysis, generation probabilities were computed using a VDJ recombination model fitted to out-of-frame rearrangements, and the results were checked against IGoR. Hypergeometric tests were used in a later analysis to score TCR-TCR, TCR-HLA and TCR-CMV co-occurrence, with a repertoire-size bias correction applied to the TCR pairs. In a later analysis, false discovery rates were estimated by permuting HLA or CMV assignments 20 times. In a later analysis, co-occurring TCRs were grouped using DBSCAN, and TCRdist sequence similarity was added for clustering within HLA-allele-positive subsets. For co-occurrence clustering, repertoires with fewer than 30,000 or more than 120,000 public chains were excluded, along with several repertoires with anomalous nucleotide sharing. Imported from immuneACCESS, the table was reduced by TCRdb to in-frame sequences with V and J called. These copies leave out some clones; in studies compared against another copy, an unresolved V gene accounts for under half, and the cause of the remainder is not known. V and J calls and clone size are those listed in that table; D and trimming were worked out from the DNA. Across this sample there are about 190,000 clones, with 82% seen only once. The ten most abundant clones make up roughly 0.73% of the sample.

From its cysteine to its phenylalanine, the CDR3 spans 11 amino acids. The entry retains the CDR3 DNA only, 33 bases that are in frame from base 1. The germline V gene specifies SNHLY as CDR1 and FYNNEI as CDR2. The cohort was made up of approximately 670 healthy bone marrow donors. Cohort members were all nominally healthy when sampled, although unrecorded immune exposures were likely present. The donor tested CMV seronegative, placing the donor among the approximately 400 seronegative members of the cohort. A peripheral blood sample was provided by each donor, and peripheral blood mononuclear cells were used for TCR beta sequencing. Genomic DNA was extracted from the blood cell samples with the Qiagen DNeasy Blood Extraction Kit. For this clone: There is no known antigen for this receptor. No base quality information exists; no much larger clone differs at one position.

Broad study findings and their caveats: In an earlier analysis of 587 of the donors, most TCR beta V segments were observed in productive rearrangements about 87% or about 30% of the time, broadly matching IMGT annotations. Because HLA typing was unavailable for some donors at each locus, only the typed subset was used in association tests. The only immune exposure information available for the cohort was CMV serostatus. Specific HLA alleles were associated with more than 15,000 TCR beta sequences at a false discovery rate of 0.05 in a later analysis. In this cohort, only TCR beta chains were sequenced, and detectable features were limited by the absence of alpha or paired-chain data. Several of the top co-occurrence clusters appeared to be linked to parvovirus B19, influenza, CMV and Epstein-Barr virus, according to a later analysis. Across donors, most TCR sequences were observed very rarely, whereas some public TCRs were present in many individuals. Linkage disequilibrium might explain the correlated functional status among segregating V segments, but an unknown experimental factor could not be excluded. Roughly uniform sequencing depth across donors was assumed in presence/absence analyses, although this assumption may not hold. V-gene and J-gene trimming of TCR beta chains was associated with a missense DCLRE1C variant in a later genetic analysis, and the association was replicated in an independent cohort. Some IMGT-functional V segments, including TRBV6-2 and TRBV6-3, could not be told apart with the 87-base-pair reads, so those segments were excluded. According to the authors, the approach could potentially be generalized to other disease states and immunological phenotypes. A group of highly shared sequence variants was considered likely to be a technical artifact of the sequencing pipeline. Cytomegalovirus status was reported to be diagnosed by the classifier with high specificity and sensitivity in both the original and validation cohorts. A further reported finding was that TCR beta sequences accurately predicted the HLA-A and HLA-B alleles for most subjects in the first cohort. The study gave a list of under 200 TCR beta chains associated with cytomegalovirus. Compared with equally common non-associated chains, HLA-associated TCR beta chains in a later analysis were more clonally expanded and had lower generation probabilities. According to a later analysis, most CMV-associated TCR beta chains appeared to be HLA-restricted, and the HLA associations seemed to be driven largely by CMV exposure. Three of the identified cytomegalovirus-associated TCR beta chains were confirmed in vitro to be specific for cytomegalovirus antigens. Because counts were too low, under 20 rarely observed V segments, including chromosome 9 orphons, were left out of the earlier analysis of 500 to 750 of the donors. When HLA alleles, especially DR and DQ, strongly co-occurred, TCR associations were difficult to assign to individual alleles. In a later genetic analysis, fewer N-insertions in productive TCRs were reported among donors in an Asian-associated ancestry cluster than the approximately 710-donor mean. According to a later analysis, TCR association rates differed among HLA loci, with DRB1 alleles showing the most associated TCRs and HLA-C alleles showing the fewest.

The V gene is TRBV2 and the J gene is TRBJ1-2, with no confidently assigned D gene. The sequenced sample was PBMCs. The receptor comes from a woman under 30 in good health and CMV-seronegative. Read as DNA, the sequence is TGTGCTCGAACAGCCCTCTATGGCTACACCTTC. This encodes CARTALYGYTF.